Listed here are 12 T cell receptor beta chains from one sample, sequenced in a study of cytomegalovirus exposure and HLA in healthy donors. A multiplex PCR was run with 60 Vbeta primers and 13 Jbeta primers. This table comes from immunoSEQ multiplex PCR, and its TCRdb copy is limited to in-frame clones, with some not included. The profile covers hundreds of thousands of clones, with roughly 90% appearing a single time and approximately 2.2% taken by the ten largest. The sequencing input was PBMCs. These receptors were collected from a woman aged 18-29 years in good health and CMV-seronegative.

Worth noting for this clone: The junction differs from germline at one of its ends, possibly a read error. The chain recombines TRBV7-2 with TRBJ2-2; no clear D gene. This CDR3 comprises 17 residues. Germline V gives CDR1 SGHTA, CDR2 FQGNSA. The DNA for the CDR3 is TGTGCCAGCGGCTTAAGTCATCGGGTTTCGAACACCGGGGAGCTGTTTTTT. As protein: CASGLSHRVSNTGELFF.

The J gene is TRBJ1-2, the V gene TRBV2, with 9 bases matching TRBD1. V lost 8 bases, J lost 8 bases, and 6 bases stayed unmatched. Germline CDR1 and CDR2: SNHLY and FYNNEI. The CDR3 runs 12 residues. The CDR3 is CASGDRDRGYTF. Here the CDR3 DNA reads TGTGCCAGCGGGGACAGGGATCGGGGCTACACCTTC.

This clone came up a few times. The chain joins TRBV27 to TRBJ1-1; 7 bases agree with TRBD1. J lost 2 bases, V lost 0 bases, and 6 bases had no gene match. This CDR3 contains 16 residues. CDR1 MNHEY and CDR2 SMNVEV come from the germline V gene (reference sequence). The CDR3 here is CASSLSWDRLNTEAFF. As DNA, the CDR3 is TGTGCCAGCAGTTTATCCTGGGACAGACTAAACACTGAAGCTTTCTTT.

The V and J genes are TRBV19 and TRBJ1-5, with a tentative D call TRBD1 (6 bases). V was shortened by 6 bases and J by 0 bases, with 12 bases between the two germline ends. Germline CDR1 LNHDA, CDR2 SQIVND (reference sequence). The CDR3 covers 15 residues. CDR3 coding DNA: TGTGCCAGTAGGAGACAGGAATATAGCAATCAGCCCCAGCATTTT. Translating gives CASRRQEYSNQPQHF.

This clone was detected only a few times. The chain has TRBV25-1 and TRBJ2-5; D gene uncertain. CDR1 is MGHDK and CDR2 is SYGVNS in the germline V gene. The CDR3 runs to 17 residues. With 1 base removed from V and 5 bases from J, the gap between germline ends came to 20 bases. CDR3 in amino acids: CASSESPGQTRSETQYF. Here the CDR3 DNA reads TGTGCCAGCAGTGAATCCCCCGGCCAAACCAGGTCGGAGACCCAGTACTTC.

This chain connects TRBV18 to TRBJ2-5; D is possibly TRBD2 (6 bases). CDR3 length: 15 amino acids. V lost 1 base and J 2 bases, leaving 11 bases between the germline ends. Germline CDR1 is KGHSH and CDR2 is LQKENI. CDR3 coding DNA: TGTGCCAGCTCACCACGGGGGGTTATACAAGAGACCCAGTACTTC. Amino acid sequence: CASSPRGVIQETQYF.

This clone was counted only a few times. V is TRBV20-1 and J is TRBJ1-2; D gene uncertain. The CDR3 is 11 amino acids. Germline CDR1 and CDR2: DFQATT and SNEGSKA (reference sequence). The ends were cut back, 6 bases at V and 2 bases at J, with 7 bases in the middle. The CDR3 protein is CSARSNYGYTF. CDR3 nucleotides: TGCAGTGCCAGGTCGAACTATGGCTACACCTTC.

The gene calls are TRBV19 and TRBJ1-4; maybe TRBD1 (5 bases). V was pared by 6 bases and J by 3 bases, with 17 bases between. The CDR3 has 16 residues. CDR1 and CDR2 (germline): LNHDA, SQIVND (reference sequence). CDR3 bases: TGTGCCAGTAGCGCGGCTGCTCAGGGCCCTAATGAAAAACTGTTTTTT. It is translated as CASSAAAQGPNEKLFF.

The chain couples TRBV6-1 to TRBJ1-4, with no clear D. V was shortened by 6 bases and J by 0 bases, with 11 bases between the two germline ends. The CDR3 is 15 residues long. The germline V gene encodes CDR1 MNHNS and CDR2 SASEGT. The CDR3 region has the DNA TGTGCCAGCAGGCGGTATTTGGCAACTAATGAAAAACTGTTTTTT. Its protein product is CASRRYLATNEKLFF.

V usage is TRBV7-3 and J usage is TRBJ2-5; no reliable D call. Germline assignment: CDR1 SGHTA and CDR2 FQGTGA. V was pared by 3 bases and J by 3 bases, with 14 bases between. CDR3 size: 15 residues. Written as DNA, the CDR3 is TGTGCCAGCAGCTTGAGCCGACGCGGAAAAGAGACCCAGTACTTC. This translates into CASSLSRRGKETQYF.

The V and J genes are TRBV14 and TRBJ2-7; 8 bases are a match to TRBD2. This CDR3 has 14 residues. Unmatched junction bases numbered 3, after V lost 1 base and J lost 4 bases. CDR1 is SGHDN and CDR2 is FVKESK in the germline V gene. In DNA form, the CDR3 reads TGTGCCAGCAGCCAAGTCGGGGGGGGATACGAGCAGTACTTC. This codes for CASSQVGGGYEQYF.

This chain uses TRBV12-5 with TRBJ2-5; 9 nucleotides agree with TRBD2. J gave up 3 bases and V 6 bases, and 11 bases lay outside the gene matches. Germline values: CDR1 LGHNT, CDR2 FRNRAP. This CDR3 region has 16 residues. The CDR3 protein is CASGPGSGGAEETQYF. The CDR3 region has the DNA TGTGCTAGTGGCCCGGGTAGCGGGGGAGCGGAAGAGACCCAGTACTTC.